This TCR beta chain derives from a study of identical twins (dated by TCRdb to about 2016). Background on the whole study: TCR alpha and beta repertoires from monozygotic twins, unrelated adults of various ages and cord blood were deep-sequenced to test whether fetal clonotypes persist. To rule out contamination, replicate twin experiments were performed at different times with different library preparation protocols. General conclusions and limits of the study: Because the same donors could not be followed over many years, the conclusions depended on cross-sectional statistical analysis. Zero-insertion analyses could be partly confounded by invariant T cells such as MAIT and iNKT, although diverse VJ usage argued against such confounding for most clonotypes. Compared with coincidental sharing between unrelated individuals, out-of-frame TCR alpha sequences shared between twins had an excess of sequences with low generation probability. Excess twin sharing in beta out-of-frame sequences was weaker because fewer shared sequences lowered the signal-to-noise ratio. Fewer insertions were carried by abundant cord blood beta clonotypes, a similar but weaker trend appeared in young adult naive repertoires, and no such trend appeared in memory repertoires. In monozygotic twins, recombination models systematically underestimated out-of-frame TCR alpha sharing, but the models matched the sharing seen between unrelated individuals.

Receptor amplification or capture employed 5' RACE. Sequencing took place on an Illumina HiSeq 2000. Template switching introduced a universal primer binding site; the final cDNA contained a unique molecular identifier, enabling accurate counting of TCR cDNA molecules. Specific primers in the conserved constant-segment region were used to synthesize first-strand cDNA for TCR alpha and beta chains. Each cDNA library was double barcoded, with a SMART-Mk sample barcode plus Illumina barcodes, to control for contamination. TruSeq adapter sequences, together with Illumina sample barcodes, were added in two successive PCR steps. Sequencing of the TCR alpha and beta cDNA libraries was done on the Illumina HiSeq platform using custom primers. The authors' analysis ran thus. Raw reads were processed with MiGEC to extract unique molecular identifiers, and MiXCR was used to determine CDR3 positions. For each individual, recombination models were inferred using an EM algorithm with the repgenHMM and IGoR tools. The tcR package in R was used for shared clonotype analysis, with sharing normalized by the product of cloneset sizes. Out-of-frame nonproductive sequences were analyzed to study raw recombination free of thymic and clonal selection effects. TCRdb reprocessed the public reads (quality trimming at Q25 with fastp, clone calling with MiXCR) and kept in-frame beta chains. Records with the same CDR3 protein are collapsed into one entry carrying the most frequent genes and DNA. It is TCRdb's table, rather than the study itself, that gives the V and J calls and clone size. Recorded for this sample are 250,000 or so distinct CDR3 sequences; approximately 7% of them occurred a single time. 3% to 4.5% of the sample comes from the top ten.

CDR1 MDHEN and CDR2 SYDVKM were looked up in the germline V gene. A distance of 15 bases separates the germline ends of V and J, which lose 3 bases and 0 bases respectively. Counted from cysteine to valine, this CDR3 has 16 amino acids. Only the CDR3 portion is preserved as DNA: 48 bases, with reading frame beginning at the first base. Every donor in the study was a healthy Caucasian. The twin cohort consisted of three pairs of female monozygotic twins, all aged roughly 18 to 29 years. Miltenyi CD45RO+ enrichment and human naive T-cell isolation kits were used to isolate memory (CD45RO+) and naive T cells from PBMC. Notes on this clonotype: Its target antigen remains unknown. The input lacks base qualities; no much larger clone sits a single base away.

These data were also reused for a study on yellow fever vaccine responses in identical twins. That second report states: The authors reported that the T cell response to vaccination in identical twins appeared partly convergent and partly personalized. In the study, vaccine-responding T cell clones were precisely tracked in identical twins.

The sequence is built from TRBV28 and TRBJ2-7, with a tentative D call of TRBD1 or TRBD2, each matching 5 bases. Sequenced: memory (CD45RO+) T cells sorted from blood. The sample's cell subset or site label, decoded: CD45RO+ enriched T cells. The sequence came from a young woman in good health. The CDR3 protein: CASSLGRRVGSYEQYV. At the DNA level, the sequence is TGTGCCAGCAGTTTGGGACGGAGAGTCGGCTCCTACGAGCAGTACGTC.